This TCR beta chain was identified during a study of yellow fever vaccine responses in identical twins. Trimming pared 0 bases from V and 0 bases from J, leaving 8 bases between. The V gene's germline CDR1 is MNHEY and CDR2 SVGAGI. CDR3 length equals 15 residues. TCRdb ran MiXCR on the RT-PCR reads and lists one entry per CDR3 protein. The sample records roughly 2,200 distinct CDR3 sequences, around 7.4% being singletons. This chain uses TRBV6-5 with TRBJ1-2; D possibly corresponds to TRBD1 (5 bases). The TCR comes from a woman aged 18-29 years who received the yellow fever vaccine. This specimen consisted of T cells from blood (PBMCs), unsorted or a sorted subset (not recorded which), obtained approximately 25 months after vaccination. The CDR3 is CASSYSRDSNYGYTF. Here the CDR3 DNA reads TGTGCCAGCAGTTACTCAAGGGACTCTAACTATGGCTACACCTTC.